This is a list of T cell receptor beta chains from one sample in a study of cytomegalovirus exposure and HLA in healthy donors. Sequencing was performed with immunoSEQ multiplex PCR; in TCRdb, only in-frame clones are kept and a portion is missing. The table lists about 110,000 clones, about 88% of them singletons, with 1.5% to 2% in the top ten. The sequenced sample was PBMCs. These receptor sequences come from a woman aged 18-29 years in good health and CMV-seropositive. Both conserved end residues are part of each CDR3. Fields, in order: V gene, clone size, J gene, CDR3 protein. The size field is filled for only some rows; it gives once, few, many or a size class.

>TRBV6-5|NA|TRBJ1-6
CASRTGQAFNSPLHF
>TRBV29-1|NA|TRBJ1-2
CSVVRQGDYGYTF
>TRBV4-1|NA|TRBJ1-2
CASSLLGTGALSVYGYTF
>TRBV7-9|NA|TRBJ1-1
CASSLAIEGVRGFF
>TRBV11-2|NA|TRBJ2-5
CASSLLPGQGLFETQYF
>TRBV27|NA|TRBJ2-7
CASSSAPRDRPYEQYF
>TRBV5-6|NA|TRBJ2-3
CASSSRPVTDTQYF
>TRBV19|once|TRBJ2-1
CASSWGRAGLGKEQFF
>TRBV10-3|NA|TRBJ2-5
CAIGRTGGIETQYF
>TRBV29-1|NA|TRBJ1-1
CSVQPARGTEAFF
>TRBV11-2|NA|TRBJ2-5
CASSMGQTQETQYF
>TRBV2|NA|TRBJ1-5
CASSEILSNQPQHF
>TRBV9|NA|TRBJ2-5
CASSVAGGPEETQYF
>TRBV4-1|NA|TRBJ2-7
CASSQELNESPYEQYF
>TRBV18|NA|TRBJ2-1
CASSPQGGRSYNEQFF
>TRBV27|NA|TRBJ1-2
CASSLSWTDHLNYGYTF
>TRBV7-2|NA|TRBJ1-2
CASSATGQSYGYTF
>TRBV19|few|TRBJ1-6
CASGTGLSPLHF
>TRBV28|NA|TRBJ2-5
CASSLGPRGETQYF
>TRBV19|NA|TRBJ2-1
CARGRGTVLNEQFF
>TRBV4-1|NA|TRBJ2-2
CASSQGRSNTGELFF
>TRBV7-2|NA|TRBJ2-3
CASSLRTGASTDTQYF